This T cell receptor (beta chain) was captured by sequencing in a study of blood T cell repertoires in COVID-19. For the study at large: COVID-19 samples, acute and convalescent, were from the United States, Italy and Spain. T cells, B-cell-depleted T cells, or PBMCs supplied cDNA or gDNA.

Per the original data handling: Estimates of nucleated cell counts were drawn from the amplification of reference gene primers. The method was immunoSEQ multiplex PCR; TCRdb's version includes in-frame clones alone and lacks a portion of them. V and J calls and clone size are as listed in that table; D and trimming were resolved from the DNA. Of roughly 430,000 clones in the sample, around 90% were seen once. Trimming cost V 6 bases and J 5 bases; bases outside gene matches: 4. Germline V gene data show CDR1 as SGHNT and CDR2 as YENEEA. The CDR3 is made up of 12 amino acids. This study enrolled people aged roughly 18 to 90 from 20 to 25 US geographic areas.

What was sequenced was PBMCs or T cells enriched from blood (not recorded which). The chain uses TRBV11-3 and TRBJ2-7, with 7 bases fitting TRBD1. The sequence was obtained from a woman in her forties with acute COVID-19. Written as DNA, the CDR3 is TGTGCCAGCAGTCATGACAGGGACGAGCAGTACTTC. Its protein is CASSHDRDEQYF.